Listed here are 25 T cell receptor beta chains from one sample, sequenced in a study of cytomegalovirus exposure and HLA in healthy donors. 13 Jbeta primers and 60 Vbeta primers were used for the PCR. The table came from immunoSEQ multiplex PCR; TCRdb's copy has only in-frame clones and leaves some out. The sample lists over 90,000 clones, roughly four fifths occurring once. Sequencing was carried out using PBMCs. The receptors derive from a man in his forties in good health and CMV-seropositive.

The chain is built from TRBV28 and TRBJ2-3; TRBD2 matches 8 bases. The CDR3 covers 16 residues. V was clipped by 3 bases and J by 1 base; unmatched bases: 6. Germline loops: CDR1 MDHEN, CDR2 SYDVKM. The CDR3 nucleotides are TGTGCCAGCAGTTTCAGGCGGGAGGAACGCACAGATACGCAGTATTTT. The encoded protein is CASSFRREERTDTQYF.

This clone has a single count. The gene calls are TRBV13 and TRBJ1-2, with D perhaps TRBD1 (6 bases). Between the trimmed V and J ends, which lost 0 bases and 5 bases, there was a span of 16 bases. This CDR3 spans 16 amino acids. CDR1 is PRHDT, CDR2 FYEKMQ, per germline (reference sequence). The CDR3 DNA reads TGTGCCAGCAGCTTAGGGGGGGCCCGCCTTCCGTATGGCTACACCTTC. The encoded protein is CASSLGGARLPYGYTF.

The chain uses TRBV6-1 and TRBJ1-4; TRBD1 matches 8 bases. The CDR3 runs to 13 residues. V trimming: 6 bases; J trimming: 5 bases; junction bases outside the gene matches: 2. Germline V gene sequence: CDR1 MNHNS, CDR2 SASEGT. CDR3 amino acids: CASRRDRNEKLFF. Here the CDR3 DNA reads TGTGCCAGCAGGAGGGACAGGAATGAAAAACTGTTTTTT.

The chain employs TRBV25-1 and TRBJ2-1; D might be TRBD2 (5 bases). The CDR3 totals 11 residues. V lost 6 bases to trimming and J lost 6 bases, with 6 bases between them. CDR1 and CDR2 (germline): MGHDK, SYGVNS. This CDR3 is CASRSGNEQFF. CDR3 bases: TGTGCCAGCAGAAGCGGCAATGAGCAGTTCTTC.

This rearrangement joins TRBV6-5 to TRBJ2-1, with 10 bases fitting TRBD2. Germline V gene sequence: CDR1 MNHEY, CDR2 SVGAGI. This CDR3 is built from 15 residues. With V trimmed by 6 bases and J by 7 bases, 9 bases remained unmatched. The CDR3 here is CASRTGLAYTNEQFF. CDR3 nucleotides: TGTGCCAGCAGGACGGGACTAGCGTACACTAATGAGCAGTTCTTC.

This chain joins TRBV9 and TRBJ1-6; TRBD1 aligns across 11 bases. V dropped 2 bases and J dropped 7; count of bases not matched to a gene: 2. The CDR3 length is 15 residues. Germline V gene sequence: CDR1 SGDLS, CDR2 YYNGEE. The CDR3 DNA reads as TGTGCCAGCAGCGTGGGGGACAGGGGGAATTCACCCCTCCACTTT. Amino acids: CASSVGDRGNSPLHF.

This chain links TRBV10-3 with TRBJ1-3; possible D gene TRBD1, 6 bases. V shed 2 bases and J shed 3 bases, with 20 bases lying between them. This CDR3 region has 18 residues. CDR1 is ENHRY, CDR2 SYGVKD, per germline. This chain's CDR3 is CAISEPLRGTRLGNTIYF. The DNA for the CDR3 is TGTGCCATCAGTGAGCCCCTCCGAGGGACACGGCTTGGAAACACCATATATTTT.

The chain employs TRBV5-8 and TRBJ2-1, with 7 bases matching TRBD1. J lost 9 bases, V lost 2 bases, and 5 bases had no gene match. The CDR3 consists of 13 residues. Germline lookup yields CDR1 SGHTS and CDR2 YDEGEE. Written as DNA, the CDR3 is TGTGCCAGCAGCTTCGAGAGGACAGGTGAGCAGTTCTTC. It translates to CASSFERTGEQFF.

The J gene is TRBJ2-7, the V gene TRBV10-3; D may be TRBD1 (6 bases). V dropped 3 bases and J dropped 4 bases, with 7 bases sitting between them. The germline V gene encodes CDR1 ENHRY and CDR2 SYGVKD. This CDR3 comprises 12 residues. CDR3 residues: CAISDTGYEQYF. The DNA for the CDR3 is TGTGCCATCAGTGATACAGGGTACGAGCAGTACTTC.

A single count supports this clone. CDR3 sequence reads: CASSERDRPFTEAFF. Here the CDR3 DNA reads TGTGCCAGCAGTGAAAGAGACAGGCCTTTCACTGAAGCTTTCTTT. V and J are TRBV6-1 and TRBJ1-1, with D perhaps matching TRBD1 (6 bases). Trimming cost V 2 bases and J 4 bases, with 14 bases left between them. This CDR3 spans 15 amino acids. Germline assignment: CDR1 MNHNS and CDR2 SASEGT.

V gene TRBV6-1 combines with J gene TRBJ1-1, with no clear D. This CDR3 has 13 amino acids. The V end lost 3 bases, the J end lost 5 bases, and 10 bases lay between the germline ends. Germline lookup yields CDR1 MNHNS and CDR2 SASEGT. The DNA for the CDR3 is TGTGCCAGCAGTGAGAGGGTCGGGACTGAAGCTTTCTTT. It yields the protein CASSERVGTEAFF.

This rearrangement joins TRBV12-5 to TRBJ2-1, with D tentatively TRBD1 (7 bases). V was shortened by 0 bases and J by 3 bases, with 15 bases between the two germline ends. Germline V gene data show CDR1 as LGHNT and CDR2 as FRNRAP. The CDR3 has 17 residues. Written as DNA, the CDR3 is TGTGCTAGTGGTTTGGTACGGGGGACAGAACTCTACAATGAGCAGTTCTTC. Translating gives CASGLVRGTELYNEQFF.

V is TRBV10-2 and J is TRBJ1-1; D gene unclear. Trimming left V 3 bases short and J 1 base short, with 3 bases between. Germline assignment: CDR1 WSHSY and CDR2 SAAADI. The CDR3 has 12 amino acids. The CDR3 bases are TGCGCCAGCAGTGAAGCGAACACTGAAGCTTTCTTT. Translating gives CASSEANTEAFF.

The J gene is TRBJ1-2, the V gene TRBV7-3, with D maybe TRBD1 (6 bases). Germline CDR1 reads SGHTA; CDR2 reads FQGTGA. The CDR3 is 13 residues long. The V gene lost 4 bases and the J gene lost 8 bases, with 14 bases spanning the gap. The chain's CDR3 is CASSSQGGDGYTF. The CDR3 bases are TGTGCCAGCAGCTCACAAGGGGGTGACGGCTACACCTTC.

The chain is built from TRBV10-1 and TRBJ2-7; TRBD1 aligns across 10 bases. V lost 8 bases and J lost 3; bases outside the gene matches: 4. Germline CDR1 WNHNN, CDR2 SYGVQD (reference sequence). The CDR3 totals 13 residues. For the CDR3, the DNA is TGCGCCAGCTCCCGGACAGGGGGCTACGAGCAGTACTTC. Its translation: CASSRTGGYEQYF.

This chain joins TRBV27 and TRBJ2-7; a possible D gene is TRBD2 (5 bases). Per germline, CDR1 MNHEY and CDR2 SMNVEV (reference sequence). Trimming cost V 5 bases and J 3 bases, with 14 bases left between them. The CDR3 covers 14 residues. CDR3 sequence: CASSLEGPGYEQYF. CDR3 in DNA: TGTGCCAGCAGTCTCGAGGGTCCGGGCTACGAGCAGTACTTC.

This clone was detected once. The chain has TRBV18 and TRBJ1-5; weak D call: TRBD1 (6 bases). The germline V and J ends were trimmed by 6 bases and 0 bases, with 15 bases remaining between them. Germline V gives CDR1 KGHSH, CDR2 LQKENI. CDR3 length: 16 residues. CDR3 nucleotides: TGTGCCAGCTCGCCTGGACAGCCGTATAGCAATCAGCCCCAGCATTTT. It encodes CASSPGQPYSNQPQHF.

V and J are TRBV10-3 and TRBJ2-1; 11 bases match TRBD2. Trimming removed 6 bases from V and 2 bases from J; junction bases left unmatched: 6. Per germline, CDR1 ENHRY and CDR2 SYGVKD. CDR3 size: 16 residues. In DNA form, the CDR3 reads TGTGCCATCAGACCACTAGCGGGGGAGCCCTACAATGAGCAGTTCTTC. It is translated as CAIRPLAGEPYNEQFF.

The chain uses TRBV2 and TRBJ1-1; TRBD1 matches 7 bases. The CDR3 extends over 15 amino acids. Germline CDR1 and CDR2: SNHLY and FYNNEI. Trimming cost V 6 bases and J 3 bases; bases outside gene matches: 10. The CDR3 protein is CASSAFSGGYTEAFF. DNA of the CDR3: TGTGCCAGCAGCGCGTTTTCAGGGGGTTACACTGAAGCTTTCTTT.

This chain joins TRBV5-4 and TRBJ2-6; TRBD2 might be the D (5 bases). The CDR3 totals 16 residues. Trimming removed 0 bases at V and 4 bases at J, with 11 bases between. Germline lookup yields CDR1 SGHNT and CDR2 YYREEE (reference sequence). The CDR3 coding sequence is TGTGCCAGCAGCTTGGCCGCAGGACTGGGGGCCAACGTCCTGACTTTC. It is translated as CASSLAAGLGANVLTF.

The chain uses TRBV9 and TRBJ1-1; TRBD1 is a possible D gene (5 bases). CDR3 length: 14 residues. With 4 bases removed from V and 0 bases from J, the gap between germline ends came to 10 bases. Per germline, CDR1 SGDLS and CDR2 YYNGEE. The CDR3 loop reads CASSTGGMNTEAFF. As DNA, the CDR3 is TGTGCCAGCAGCACCGGGGGGATGAACACTGAAGCTTTCTTT.

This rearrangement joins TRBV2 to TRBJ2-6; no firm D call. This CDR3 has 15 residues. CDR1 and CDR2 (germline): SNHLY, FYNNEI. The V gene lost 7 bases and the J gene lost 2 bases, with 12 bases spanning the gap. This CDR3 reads CASNQDTPGANVLTF. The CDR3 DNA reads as TGTGCCAGCAACCAAGACACGCCTGGGGCCAACGTCCTGACTTTC.

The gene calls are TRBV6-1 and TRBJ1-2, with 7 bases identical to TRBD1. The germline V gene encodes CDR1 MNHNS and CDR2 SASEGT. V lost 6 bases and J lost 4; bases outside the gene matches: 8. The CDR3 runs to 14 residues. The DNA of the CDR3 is TGTGCCAGCAGGGAGGGGGCTGAGGTCTATGGCTACACCTTC. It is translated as CASREGAEVYGYTF.

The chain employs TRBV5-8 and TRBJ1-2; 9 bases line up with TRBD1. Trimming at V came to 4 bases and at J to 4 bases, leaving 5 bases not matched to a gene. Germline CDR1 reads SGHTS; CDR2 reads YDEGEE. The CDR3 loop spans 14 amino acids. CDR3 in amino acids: CASSLRDRVYGYTF. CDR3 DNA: TGTGCCAGCAGCCTTAGGGACAGGGTCTATGGCTACACCTTC.

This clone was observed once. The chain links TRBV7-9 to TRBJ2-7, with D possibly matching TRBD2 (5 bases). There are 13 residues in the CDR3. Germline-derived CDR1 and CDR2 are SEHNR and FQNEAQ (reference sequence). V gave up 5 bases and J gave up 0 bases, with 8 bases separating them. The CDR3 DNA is TGTGCCAGCAGCCAGAGGGACTCCTACGAGCAGTACTTC. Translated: CASSQRDSYEQYF.